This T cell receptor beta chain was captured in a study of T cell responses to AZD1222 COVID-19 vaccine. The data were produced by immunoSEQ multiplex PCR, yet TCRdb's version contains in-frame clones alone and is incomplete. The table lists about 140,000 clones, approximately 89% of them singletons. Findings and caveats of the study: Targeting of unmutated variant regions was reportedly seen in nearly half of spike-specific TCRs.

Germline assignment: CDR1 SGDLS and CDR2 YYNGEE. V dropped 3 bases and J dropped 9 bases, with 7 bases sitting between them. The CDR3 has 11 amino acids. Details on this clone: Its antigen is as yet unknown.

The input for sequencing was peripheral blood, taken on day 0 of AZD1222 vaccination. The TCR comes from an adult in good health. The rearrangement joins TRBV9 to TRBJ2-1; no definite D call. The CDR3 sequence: CASSGAGEQFF. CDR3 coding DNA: TGTGCCAGCAGCGGAGCTGGTGAGCAGTTCTTC.